This entry lists 3 T cell receptor beta chains sequenced from one sample in a study of CD8 T cells in Susac syndrome. Reverse transcription used about 0.45 to 1 ug RNA and random hexamers. Each CDR3 protein gets one entry after TCRdb re-called the immunoSEQ multiplex PCR reads with MiXCR. The table lists roughly 150,000 distinct CDR3 sequences, around 95% of them singletons. Sequenced material: CD4+ T cells from PBMCs. Receptors were obtained from a human donor in good health.

V and J are TRBV7-8 and TRBJ1-2; TRBD1 matches at 8 bases. The CDR3 is 16 amino acids. Germline V lookup: CDR1 SGHVS, CDR2 FQNEAQ. Trimming at V came to 5 bases and at J to 2 bases, leaving 10 bases not matched to a gene. The CDR3 DNA is TGTGCCAGCAGCGATAATCCGGGACAGGCGAACTATGGCTACACCTTC. It encodes CASSDNPGQANYGYTF.

J is TRBJ1-4 and V is TRBV7-9; D not certain. Germline assignment: CDR1 SEHNR and CDR2 FQNEAQ (reference sequence). This CDR3 region has 14 residues. Trimming left V 2 bases short and J 7 bases short, with 11 bases between. Here the CDR3 DNA reads TGTGCCAGCAGCTTATCGCAGTCAGCTGAAAAACTGTTTTTT. Its translation: CASSLSQSAEKLFF.

The chain has TRBV6-6 and TRBJ2-2; D is ambiguous. This CDR3 is 13 amino acids long. Trimming cost V 0 bases and J 5 bases, with 4 bases left between them. The V gene's germline CDR1 is MNHNY and CDR2 SVGAGI (reference sequence). The CDR3 DNA follows: TGTGCCAGCAGTTACTCAGGGACCGGGGAGCTGTTTTTT. It translates to CASSYSGTGELFF.